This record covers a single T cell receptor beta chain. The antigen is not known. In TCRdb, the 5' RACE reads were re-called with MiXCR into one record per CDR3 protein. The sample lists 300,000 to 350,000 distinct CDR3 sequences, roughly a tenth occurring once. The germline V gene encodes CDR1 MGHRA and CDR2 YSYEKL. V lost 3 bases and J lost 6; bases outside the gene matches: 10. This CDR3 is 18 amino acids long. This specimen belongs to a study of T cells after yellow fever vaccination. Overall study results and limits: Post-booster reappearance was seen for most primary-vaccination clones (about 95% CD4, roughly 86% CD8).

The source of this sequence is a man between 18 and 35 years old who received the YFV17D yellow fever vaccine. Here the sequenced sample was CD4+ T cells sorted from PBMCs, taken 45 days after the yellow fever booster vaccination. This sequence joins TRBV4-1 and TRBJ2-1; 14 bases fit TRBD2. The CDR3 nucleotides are TGCGCCAGCAGCCAGACTAGCGGGGGGGCCGTCCTCATCAATGAGCAGTTCTTC. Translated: CASSQTSGGAVLINEQFF.